Sequencing of this TCR beta chain was carried out in a study of cytomegalovirus exposure and HLA in healthy donors. 13 Jbeta primers and 60 Vbeta primers were used for the PCR. Here immunoSEQ multiplex PCR was the method, and the copy in TCRdb shows in-frame clones only, minus some. Its clone listing holds roughly 72,000 clones. Whole-study findings and limits: Data from an earlier analysis indicated that most TCR beta V segments were productive either about 87% or about 30% of the time. When presence/absence was analysed, sequencing depth was taken to be roughly uniform across donors.

V was pared by 5 bases and J by 6 bases, with 7 bases of the junction left unmatched. The CDR3 covers 14 residues. In germline, CDR1 is SGHVS, CDR2 FQNEAQ. As concerns this clone: Its antigen is still unknown.

This sequence originates from a young man in good health and CMV-seropositive. Sample: PBMCs. This chain links TRBV7-8 with TRBJ1-2, with TRBD1 identical over 9 bases. CDR3: CASSLGTGIHGYTF. DNA of the CDR3: TGTGCCAGCAGCCTCGGGACAGGGATCCATGGCTACACCTTC.